This TCR beta chain was observed in a study of cytomegalovirus exposure and HLA in healthy donors. Study conclusions and caveats: An observed cluster of highly shared sequence variants was recorded as a likely sequencing artifact. Later, an analysis found that common viral pathogens appeared to be linked with several of the most significant clusters.

CDR1 is SGDLS and CDR2 is YYNGEE in the germline V gene. V lost 0 bases to trimming and J lost 0 bases, with 11 bases between them. The CDR3 is 16 amino acids. Nominal health characterized the donors when sampled, though unrecorded immune exposures were likely. The PCR used 60 Vbeta and 13 Jbeta primers. Assay used: immunoSEQ multiplex PCR; TCRdb lists only in-frame clones, some missing. The sample lists just over 70,000 clones, around 74% occurring once. With regard to this clone: What it binds is unknown.

Sequencing used PBMCs. J is TRBJ2-3 and V is TRBV9; the D gene is possibly TRBD2 (5 bases). This receptor was taken from a human donor in good health. The CDR3 sequence: CASSVEAGLSTDTQYF. The CDR3 coding sequence is TGTGCCAGCAGCGTAGAGGCGGGCCTGAGCACAGATACGCAGTATTTT.